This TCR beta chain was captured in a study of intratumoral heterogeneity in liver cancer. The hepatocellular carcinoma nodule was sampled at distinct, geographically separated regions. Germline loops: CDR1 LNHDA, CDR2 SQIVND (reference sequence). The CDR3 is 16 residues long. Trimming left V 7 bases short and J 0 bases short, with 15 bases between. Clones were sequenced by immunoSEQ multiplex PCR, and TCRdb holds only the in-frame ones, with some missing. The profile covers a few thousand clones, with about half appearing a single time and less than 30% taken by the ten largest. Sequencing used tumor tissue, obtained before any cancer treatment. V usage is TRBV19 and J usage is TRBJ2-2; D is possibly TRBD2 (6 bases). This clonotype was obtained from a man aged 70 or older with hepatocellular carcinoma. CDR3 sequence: CASIPAGRSNTGELFF. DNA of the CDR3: TGTGCCAGTATTCCCGCGGGACGGTCGAACACCGGGGAGCTGTTTTTT.